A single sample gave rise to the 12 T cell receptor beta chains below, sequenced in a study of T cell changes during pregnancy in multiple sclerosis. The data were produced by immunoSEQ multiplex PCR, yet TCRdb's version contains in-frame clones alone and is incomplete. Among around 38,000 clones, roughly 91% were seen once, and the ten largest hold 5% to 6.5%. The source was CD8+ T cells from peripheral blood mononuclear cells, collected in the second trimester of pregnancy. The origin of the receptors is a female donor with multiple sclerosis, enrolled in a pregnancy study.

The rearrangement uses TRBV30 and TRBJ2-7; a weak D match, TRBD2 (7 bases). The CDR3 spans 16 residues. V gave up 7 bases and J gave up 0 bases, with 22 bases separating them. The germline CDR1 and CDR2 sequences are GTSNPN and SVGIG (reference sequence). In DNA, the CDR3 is TGTGCCTCCAAGGGGGGTGGACTAGACCGCTCCTACGAGCAGTACTTC. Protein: CASKGGGLDRSYEQYF.

The CDR3, as DNA: TGTGCCAGCAGCCACCCAGGGGATACGCAGTATTTT. This sequence encodes CASSHPGDTQYF. The V call is TRBV6-6, the J call TRBJ2-3, with a weak D call TRBD1 (5 bases). CDR1 is MNHNY, CDR2 SVGAGI, per germline (reference sequence). The CDR3 is 12 amino acids. Trimming shortened V by 6 bases and J by 6 bases, and 10 bases separated the two germline ends.

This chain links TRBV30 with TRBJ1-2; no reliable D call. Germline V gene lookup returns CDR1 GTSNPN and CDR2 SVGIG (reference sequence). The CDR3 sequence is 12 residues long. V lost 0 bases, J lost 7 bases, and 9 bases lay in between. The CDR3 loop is CAWSVTRSGYTF. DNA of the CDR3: TGTGCCTGGAGTGTTACCCGGAGTGGCTACACCTTC.

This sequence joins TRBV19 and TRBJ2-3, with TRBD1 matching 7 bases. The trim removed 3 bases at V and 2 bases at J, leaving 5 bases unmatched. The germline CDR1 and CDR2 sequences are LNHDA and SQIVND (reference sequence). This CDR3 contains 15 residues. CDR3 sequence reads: CASSISQGDTDTQYF. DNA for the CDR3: TGTGCCAGTAGTATTTCGCAGGGGGACACAGATACGCAGTATTTT.

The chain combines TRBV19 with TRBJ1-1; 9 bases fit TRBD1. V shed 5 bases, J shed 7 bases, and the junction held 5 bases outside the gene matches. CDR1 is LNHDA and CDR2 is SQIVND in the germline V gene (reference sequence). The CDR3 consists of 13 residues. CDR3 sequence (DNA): TGTGCCAGTAGTCCGGGACAGGGAGGTGAAGCTTTCTTT. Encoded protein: CASSPGQGGEAFF.

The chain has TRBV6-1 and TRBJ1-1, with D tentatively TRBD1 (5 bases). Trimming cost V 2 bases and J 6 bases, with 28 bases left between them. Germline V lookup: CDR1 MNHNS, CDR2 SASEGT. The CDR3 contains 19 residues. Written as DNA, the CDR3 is TGTGCCAGCAGTGAATACCCGACCGTAACCGGGACCGGGAGCTCTGAAGCTTTCTTT. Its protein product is CASSEYPTVTGTGSSEAFF.

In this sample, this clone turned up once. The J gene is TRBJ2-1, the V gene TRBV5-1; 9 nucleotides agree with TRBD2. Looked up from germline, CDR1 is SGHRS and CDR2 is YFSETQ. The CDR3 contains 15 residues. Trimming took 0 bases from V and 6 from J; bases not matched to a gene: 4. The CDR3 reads CASSLEPSGVNEQFF. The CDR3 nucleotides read TGCGCCAGCAGCTTGGAACCTAGCGGGGTCAATGAGCAGTTCTTC.

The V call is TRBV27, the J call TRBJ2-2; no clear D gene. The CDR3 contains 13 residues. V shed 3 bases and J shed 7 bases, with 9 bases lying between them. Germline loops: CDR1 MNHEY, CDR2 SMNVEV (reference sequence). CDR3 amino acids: CASSLVVRGELFF. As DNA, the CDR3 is TGTGCCAGCAGTTTGGTAGTACGCGGGGAGCTGTTTTTT.

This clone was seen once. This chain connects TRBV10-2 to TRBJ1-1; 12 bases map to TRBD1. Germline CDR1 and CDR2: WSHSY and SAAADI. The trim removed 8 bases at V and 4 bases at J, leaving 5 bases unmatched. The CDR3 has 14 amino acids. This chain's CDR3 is CASGGTGGITEAFF. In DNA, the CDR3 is TGCGCCAGCGGTGGGACAGGGGGCATCACTGAAGCTTTCTTT.

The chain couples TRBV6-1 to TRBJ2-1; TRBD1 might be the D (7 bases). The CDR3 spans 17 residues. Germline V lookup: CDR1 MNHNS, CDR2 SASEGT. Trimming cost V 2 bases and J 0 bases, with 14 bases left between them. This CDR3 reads CASSERWQGGSYNEQFF. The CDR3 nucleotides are TGTGCCAGCAGTGAAAGGTGGCAGGGGGGCTCCTACAATGAGCAGTTCTTC.

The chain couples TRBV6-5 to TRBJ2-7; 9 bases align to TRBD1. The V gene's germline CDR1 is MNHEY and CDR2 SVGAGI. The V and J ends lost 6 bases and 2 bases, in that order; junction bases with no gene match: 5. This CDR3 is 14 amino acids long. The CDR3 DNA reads TGTGCCAGCAGCACACAGGGGGCTGCCTACGAGCAGTACTTC. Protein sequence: CASSTQGAAYEQYF.

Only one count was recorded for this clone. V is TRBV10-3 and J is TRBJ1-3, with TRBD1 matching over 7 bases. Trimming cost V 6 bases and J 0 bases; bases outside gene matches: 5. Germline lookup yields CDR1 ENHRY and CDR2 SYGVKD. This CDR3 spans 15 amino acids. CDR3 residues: CAIRRTGHSGNTIYF. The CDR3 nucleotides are TGTGCCATCAGGAGGACAGGCCACTCTGGAAACACCATATATTTT.